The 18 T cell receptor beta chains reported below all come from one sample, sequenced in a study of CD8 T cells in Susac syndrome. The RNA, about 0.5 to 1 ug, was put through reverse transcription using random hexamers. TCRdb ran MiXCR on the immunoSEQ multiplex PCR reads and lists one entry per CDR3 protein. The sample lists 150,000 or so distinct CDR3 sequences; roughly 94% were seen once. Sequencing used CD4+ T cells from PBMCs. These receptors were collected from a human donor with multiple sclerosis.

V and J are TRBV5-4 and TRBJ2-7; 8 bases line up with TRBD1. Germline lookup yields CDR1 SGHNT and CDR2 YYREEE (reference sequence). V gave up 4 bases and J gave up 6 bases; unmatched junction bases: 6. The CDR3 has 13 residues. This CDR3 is CASSRDRQGEQYF. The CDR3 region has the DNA TGTGCCAGCAGCCGGGACAGGCAGGGCGAGCAGTACTTC. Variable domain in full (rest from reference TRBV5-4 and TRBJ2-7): ETGVTQSPTHLIKTRGQQVTLRCSSQSGHNTVSWYQQALGQGPQFIFQYYREEENGRGNFPPRFSGLQFPNYSSELNVNALELDDSALYLCASSRDRQGEQYFGPGTRLTVT.

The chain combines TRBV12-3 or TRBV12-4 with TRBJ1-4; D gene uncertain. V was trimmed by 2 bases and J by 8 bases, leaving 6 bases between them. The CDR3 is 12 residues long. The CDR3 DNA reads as TGTGCCAGCAGTTTATTGTCGGAAAAACTGTTTTTT. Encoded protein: CASSLLSEKLFF.

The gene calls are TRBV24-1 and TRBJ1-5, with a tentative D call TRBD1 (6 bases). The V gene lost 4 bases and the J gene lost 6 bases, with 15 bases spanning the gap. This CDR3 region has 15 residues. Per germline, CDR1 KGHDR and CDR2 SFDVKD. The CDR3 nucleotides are TGTGCCACCAGTGACCCAGGGGAGAGCGGTCAGCCCCAGCATTTT. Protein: CATSDPGESGQPQHF.

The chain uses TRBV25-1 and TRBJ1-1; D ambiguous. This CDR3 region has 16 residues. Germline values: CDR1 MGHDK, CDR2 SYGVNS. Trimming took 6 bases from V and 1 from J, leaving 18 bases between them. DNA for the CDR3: TGTGCCAGCAGCTTTGGTGGTATATGGGGGAACACTGAAGCTTTCTTT. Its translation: CASSFGGIWGNTEAFF. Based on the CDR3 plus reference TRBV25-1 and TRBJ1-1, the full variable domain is EADIYQTPRYLVIGTGKKITLECSQTMGHDKMYWYQQDPGMELHLIHYSYGVNSTEKGDLSSESTVSRIRTEHFPLTLESARPSHTSQYLCASSFGGIWGNTEAFFGQGTRLTVV.

The CDR3 region is CASIGTDRFANTGELFF. In nucleotides, the CDR3 is TGTGCCAGTATAGGGACAGACAGATTCGCGAACACCGGGGAGCTGTTTTTT. The gene calls are TRBV19 and TRBJ2-2; 7 nucleotides agree with TRBD1. The germline gives CDR1 LNHDA, CDR2 SQIVND (reference sequence). The V and J ends lost 7 bases and 0 bases, in that order; junction bases with no gene match: 11. CDR3 length: 17 residues. The complete variable domain, with remaining parts taken from reference TRBV19 and TRBJ2-2, reads DGGITQSPKYLFRKEGQNVTLSCEQNLNHDAMYWYRQDPGQGLRLIYYSQIVNDFQKGDIAEGYSVSREKKESFPLTVTSAQKNPTAFYLCASIGTDRFANTGELFFGEGSRLTVL.

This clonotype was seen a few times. This CDR3 reads CASSPRQGSDTQYF. CDR3 nucleotide sequence: TGTGCCAGCAGTCCAAGACAGGGATCAGATACGCAGTATTTT. The chain couples TRBV2 to TRBJ2-3; TRBD1 aligns across 7 bases. The junction had 6 bases not matched to a gene; V was cut back by 5 bases and J by 4 bases. The CDR3 has 14 amino acids. Per the germline V gene, CDR1 is SNHLY and CDR2 is FYNNEI.

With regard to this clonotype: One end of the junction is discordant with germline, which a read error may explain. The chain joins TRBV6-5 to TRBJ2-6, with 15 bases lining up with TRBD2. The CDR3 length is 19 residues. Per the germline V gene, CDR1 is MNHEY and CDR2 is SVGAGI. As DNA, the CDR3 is TGTGCCAGCAGTTACTCGACGGGACTAGCGGGAGGTGGGGCCAACGTCCCGACTTTC. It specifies CASSYSTGLAGGGANVPTF.

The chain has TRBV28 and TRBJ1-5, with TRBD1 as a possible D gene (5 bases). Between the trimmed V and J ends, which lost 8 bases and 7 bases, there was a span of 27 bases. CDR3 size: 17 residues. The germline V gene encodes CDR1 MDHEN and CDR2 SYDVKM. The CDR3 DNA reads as TGTGCCAGCGGGGGAAAGGGGCTGAACCCCCGGGGCCAGCCCCAGCATTTT. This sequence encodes CASGGKGLNPRGQPQHF.

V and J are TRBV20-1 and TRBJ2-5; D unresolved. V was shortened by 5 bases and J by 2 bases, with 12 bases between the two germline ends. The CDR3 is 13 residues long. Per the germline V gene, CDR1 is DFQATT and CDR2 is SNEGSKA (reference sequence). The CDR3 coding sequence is TGCAGTGCTGTCCCGCTCTCTCAAGAGACCCAGTACTTC. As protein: CSAVPLSQETQYF.

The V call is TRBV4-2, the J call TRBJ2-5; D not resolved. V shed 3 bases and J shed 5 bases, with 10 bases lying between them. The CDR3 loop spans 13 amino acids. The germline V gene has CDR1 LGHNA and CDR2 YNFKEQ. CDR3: CASSHRKEETQYF. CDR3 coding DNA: TGTGCCAGCAGCCATCGGAAGGAGGAGACCCAGTACTTC.

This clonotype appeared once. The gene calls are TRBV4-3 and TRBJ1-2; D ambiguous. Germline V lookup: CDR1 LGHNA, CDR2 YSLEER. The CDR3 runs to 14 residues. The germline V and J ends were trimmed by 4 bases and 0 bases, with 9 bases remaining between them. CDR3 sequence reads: CASSPRTPNYGYTF. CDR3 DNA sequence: TGCGCCAGCAGCCCCCGTACTCCTAACTATGGCTACACCTTC.

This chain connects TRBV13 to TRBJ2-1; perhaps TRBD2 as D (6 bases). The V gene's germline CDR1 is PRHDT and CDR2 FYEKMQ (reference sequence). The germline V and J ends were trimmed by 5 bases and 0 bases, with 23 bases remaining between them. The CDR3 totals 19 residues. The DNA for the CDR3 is TGTGCCAGCAGCCCCCCGGGGAGCGGGCTCATGAGCTCCTACAATGAGCAGTTCTTC. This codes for CASSPPGSGLMSSYNEQFF.

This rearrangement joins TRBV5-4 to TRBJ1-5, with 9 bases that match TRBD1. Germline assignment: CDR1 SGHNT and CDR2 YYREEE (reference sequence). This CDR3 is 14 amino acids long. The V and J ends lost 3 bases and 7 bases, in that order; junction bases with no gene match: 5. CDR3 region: CASSSDRGGQPQHF. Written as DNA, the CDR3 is TGTGCCAGCAGCTCCGACAGGGGGGGACAGCCCCAGCATTTT.

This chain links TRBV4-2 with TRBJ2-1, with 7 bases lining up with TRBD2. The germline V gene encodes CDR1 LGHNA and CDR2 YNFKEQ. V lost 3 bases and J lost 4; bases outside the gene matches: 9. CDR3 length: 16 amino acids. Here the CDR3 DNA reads TGTGCCAGCAGCCAGTCTTGGCTAGCGGATTACAATGAGCAGTTCTTC. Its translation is CASSQSWLADYNEQFF.

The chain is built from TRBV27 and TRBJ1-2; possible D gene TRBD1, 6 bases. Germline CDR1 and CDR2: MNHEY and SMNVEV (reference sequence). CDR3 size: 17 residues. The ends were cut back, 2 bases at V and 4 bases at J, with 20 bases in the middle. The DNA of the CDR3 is TGTGCCAGCAGTTTAACCGGGGGCGATGGGGCGATCTATGGCTACACCTTC. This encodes CASSLTGGDGAIYGYTF.

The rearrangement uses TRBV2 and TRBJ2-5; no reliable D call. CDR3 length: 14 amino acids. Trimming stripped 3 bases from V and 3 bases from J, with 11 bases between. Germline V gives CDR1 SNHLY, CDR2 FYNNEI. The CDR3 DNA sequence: TGTGCCAGCAGTGAGGTATCGGCAGAAGAGACCCAGTACTTC. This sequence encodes CASSEVSAEETQYF.

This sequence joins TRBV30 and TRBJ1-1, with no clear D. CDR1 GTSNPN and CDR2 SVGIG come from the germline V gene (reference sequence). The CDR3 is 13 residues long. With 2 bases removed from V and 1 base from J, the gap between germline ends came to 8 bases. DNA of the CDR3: TGTGCCTGGAGTCAAGGGTGGAACACTGAAGCTTTCTTT. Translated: CAWSQGWNTEAFF.

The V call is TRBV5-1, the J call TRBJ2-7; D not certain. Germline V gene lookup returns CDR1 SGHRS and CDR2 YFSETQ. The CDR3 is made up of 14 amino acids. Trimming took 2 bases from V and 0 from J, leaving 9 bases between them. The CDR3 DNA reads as TGCGCCAGCAGCTTCTCGCCAAGCTCCTACGAGCAGTACTTC. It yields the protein CASSFSPSSYEQYF.